This T cell receptor (beta chain) was documented in a study of blood T cell repertoires in COVID-19. Sequencing used immunoSEQ multiplex PCR; TCRdb keeps in-frame clones, though not all of them. This sample has more than 200,000 clones, with approximately 90% found just once. Per germline, CDR1 MNHEY and CDR2 SMNVEV (reference sequence). The CDR3 is 16 residues long. V was clipped by 8 bases and J by 2 bases, with 21 bases between them. The TCR was taken from a woman aged 25 to 39 who had recovered from COVID-19. Sequenced: PBMCs or T cells enriched from blood (not recorded which). The V call is TRBV27, the J call TRBJ1-1; unclear D gene. CDR3 sequence reads: CASYPMGSGLNTEAFF. The CDR3 DNA is TGTGCCAGCTACCCGATGGGGAGTGGGCTTAACACTGAAGCTTTCTTT.